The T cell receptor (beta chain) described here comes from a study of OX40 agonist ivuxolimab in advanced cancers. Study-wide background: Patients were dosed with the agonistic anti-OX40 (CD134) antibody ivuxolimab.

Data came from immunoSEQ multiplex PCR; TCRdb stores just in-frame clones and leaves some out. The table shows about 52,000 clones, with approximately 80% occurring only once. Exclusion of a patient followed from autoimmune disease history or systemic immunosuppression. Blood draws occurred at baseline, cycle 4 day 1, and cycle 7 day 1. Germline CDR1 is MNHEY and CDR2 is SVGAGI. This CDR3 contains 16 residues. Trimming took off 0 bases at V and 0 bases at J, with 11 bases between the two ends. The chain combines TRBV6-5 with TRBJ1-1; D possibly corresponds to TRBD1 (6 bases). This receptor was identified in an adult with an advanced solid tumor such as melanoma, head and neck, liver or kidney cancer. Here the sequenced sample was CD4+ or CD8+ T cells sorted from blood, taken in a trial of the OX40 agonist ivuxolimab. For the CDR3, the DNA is TGTGCCAGCAGTTACTCGGCGGGACACCTGAACACTGAAGCTTTCTTT. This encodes CASSYSAGHLNTEAFF.